This T cell receptor beta chain was captured by sequencing in a study of technical replicates of blood from a handful of donors. Germline-derived CDR1 and CDR2 are KGHSH and LQKENI. The CDR3 sequence is 15 residues long. V trimming: 4 bases; J trimming: 1 base; junction bases outside the gene matches: 5. Profiling relied on immunoSEQ multiplex PCR, and the TCRdb table lists in-frame clones only, not all of them. Of more than 65,000 clones in the sample, 96% were seen once. The rearrangement links TRBV18 to TRBJ2-7, with 9 positions matching TRBD2. This clonotype originated in a human donor in good health. Sequenced sample: T cells isolated from PBMCs. The CDR3 loop is CASSLPGLASYEQYF. The DNA for the CDR3 is TGTGCCAGCTCACTGCCGGGACTAGCATCCTACGAGCAGTACTTC.